This T cell receptor beta chain was documented in a study of shared clonotypes between healthy human individuals. Overall study: Each donor's CD8 memory used one plate, CD8 naive two, each CD4 subset three.

Repertoires were generated with immunoSEQ multiplex PCR, while TCRdb's copy carries only in-frame clones and drops some. The table includes 2 million to 2.5 million clones, 93% detected once. This clone was found once. The V gene lost 0 bases and the J gene lost 4 bases, with 8 bases spanning the gap. The CDR3 is 14 residues long. Germline V CDR1 and CDR2: MNHNS, SASEGT. The sequenced sample consisted of naive CD4+ T cells from PBMCs. Sample subset: CD45RA+ positively selected. The clonotype was recovered from a man between 18 and 35 years old in good health. Some clones in this sample may be carry-over from other donors' samples. The genes are TRBV6-1 and TRBJ2-3, with unresolved D. CDR3 DNA sequence: TGTGCCAGCAGTGAAGCTTCCCCCCCAGATACGCAGTATTTT. Amino acid sequence: CASSEASPPDTQYF.